The next 12 T cell receptor beta chains were all read from a single sample in a study of T cell repertoires in cytomegalovirus infection. TCRdb reprocessed the reads via MiXCR and lists one record per CDR3 protein. The sample includes 150,000 to 200,000 distinct CDR3 sequences, 8% to 10% of them seen just once. Sequenced input: PBMCs. These receptors all come from a human donor in good health (CMV status not recorded). Some clones in this sample may be carry-over from other donors' samples.

Of note for this clonotype: A read error may account for a junction end that differs from germline. The gene calls are TRBV6-5 and TRBJ2-1; D unclear. The CDR3 loop spans 13 amino acids. From germline, CDR1 is MNHEY and CDR2 SVGAGI. For the CDR3, the DNA is TGTGCCAGCAGTTCCGGCTTATACAATGAGCAGGTCTTC. It codes for CASSSGLYNEQVF.

The chain has TRBV30 and TRBJ2-4; TRBD2 aligns across 11 bases. Germline V gene sequence: CDR1 GTSNPN, CDR2 SVGIG (reference sequence). V dropped 3 bases and J dropped 4; count of bases not matched to a gene: 5. The CDR3 sequence is 15 residues long. The CDR3 loop reads CAWSPGTSGKNIQYF. The CDR3 region has the DNA TGTGCCTGGAGCCCCGGGACTAGCGGAAAAAACATTCAGTACTTC. Based on the CDR3 plus reference TRBV30 and TRBJ2-4, the full variable domain is SQTIHQWPATLVQPVGSPLSLECTVEGTSNPNLYWYRQAAGRGLQLLFYSVGIGQISSEVPQNLSASRPQDRQFILSSKKLLLSDSGFYLCAWSPGTSGKNIQYFGAGTRLSVL.

By share, this clonotype counts as medium-sized. The V gene is TRBV7-2, the J gene TRBJ2-3; 8 bases match TRBD2. CDR1 is SGHTA and CDR2 is FQGNSA in the germline V gene. This CDR3 has 15 amino acids. The J segment lost 2 bases and the V segment lost 0 bases, leaving 1 base of the junction unmatched. The CDR3 nucleotides read TGTGCCAGCAGCTTAGCTAGCGGGGACACAGATACGCAGTATTTT. It encodes CASSLASGDTDTQYF.

Points on this clonotype: One end of the junction varies from germline; a read error may be responsible. The V call is TRBV7-2, the J call TRBJ1-4; 7 bases match TRBD1. The CDR3 runs 14 residues. From germline, CDR1 is SGHTA and CDR2 FQGNSA. CDR3 DNA sequence: TGTGCCAGCGGCTTACGGGACAGTAGTGAAAAACTGTTTTTT. Amino acids: CASGLRDSSEKLFF.

This clonotype has ten or more counts. V and J are TRBV10-2 and TRBJ1-3; D is uncertain. The CDR3 spans 12 residues. Germline loops: CDR1 WSHSY, CDR2 SAAADI. V lost 1 base, J lost 5 bases, and 3 bases lay in between. CDR3 in amino acids: CASSEFRNTIYF. In nucleotides, the CDR3 is TGCGCCAGCAGTGAGTTCCGAAACACCATATATTTT.

This clonotype was seen a handful of times. The rearrangement uses TRBV2 and TRBJ1-5, with D maybe TRBD1 (6 bases). V lost 9 bases, J lost 3 bases, and 15 bases lay in between. The CDR3 has 14 amino acids. In germline, CDR1 is SNHLY, CDR2 FYNNEI. The chain's CDR3 is CASAGTLTNQPQHF. The DNA of the CDR3 is TGTGCCAGTGCCGGGACACTGACCAATCAGCCCCAGCATTTT.

This clonotype has at least ten counts. The CDR3 loop is CASSQSGRTQYF. The DNA for the CDR3 is TGTGCCAGCAGCCAATCAGGAAGGACCCAGTACTTC. The chain carries TRBV7-9 and TRBJ2-5, with no clear D. Germline lookup yields CDR1 SEHNR and CDR2 FQNEAQ (reference sequence). The V end lost 5 bases, the J end lost 7 bases, and 11 bases lay between the germline ends. CDR3 length: 12 residues.

This clonotype was seen ten or more times. V gene TRBV6-1 combines with J gene TRBJ1-5; no firm D call. CDR3 length: 14 residues. Germline values: CDR1 MNHNS, CDR2 SASEGT. V was cut by 1 base and J by 2 bases, with 6 bases left in between. CDR3 in DNA: TGTGCCAGCAGTGAAGATGGGGGCAATCAGCCCCAGCATTTT. The encoded protein is CASSEDGGNQPQHF.

This clonotype occurred many times. The genes are TRBV7-8 and TRBJ2-1, with 10 bases that match TRBD2. The ends lost 3 bases at V and 3 bases at J; junction bases unmatched: 20. The CDR3 contains 21 residues. Germline assignment: CDR1 SGHVS and CDR2 FQNEAQ. The CDR3 DNA reads as TGTGCCAGCAGCTTGTTGGCAGCCATTAAGGAGCGGGAGGGCCTCTACAATGAGCAGTTCTTC. Its translation: CASSLLAAIKEREGLYNEQFF.

This clonotype was counted only a few times. The V and J genes are TRBV29-1 and TRBJ2-7; TRBD2 is a possible D gene (5 bases). Deletions cut 6 bases from V and 1 base from J, with 7 bases between. The germline gives CDR1 SQVTM, CDR2 ANQGSEA. The CDR3 extends over 11 amino acids. This CDR3 reads CSVGESYEQYF. As DNA, the CDR3 is TGCAGCGTGGGAGAGTCCTACGAGCAGTACTTC.

The chain employs TRBV19 and TRBJ1-1, with no clear D. Germline CDR1 LNHDA, CDR2 SQIVND (reference sequence). V was pared by 7 bases and J by 4 bases, with 10 bases between. The CDR3 spans 12 residues. The CDR3 DNA is TGTGCCAGTAACAACATGAGCACTGAAGCTTTCTTT. It translates to CASNNMSTEAFF. Filled out from reference TRBV19 and TRBJ1-1, the complete variable domain reads DGGITQSPKYLFRKEGQNVTLSCEQNLNHDAMYWYRQDPGQGLRLIYYSQIVNDFQKGDIAEGYSVSREKKESFPLTVTSAQKNPTAFYLCASNNMSTEAFFGQGTRLTVV.

This clonotype was recorded many times. The chain joins TRBV7-8 to TRBJ1-2; D is possibly TRBD1 (6 bases). The V gene lost 5 bases and the J gene lost 7 bases, with 23 bases spanning the gap. The V gene's germline CDR1 is SGHVS and CDR2 FQNEAQ. The CDR3 spans 16 residues. The CDR3 nucleotides read TGTGCCAGCAGCCCACGCCGACAACAGGGACTGGCTGGCTACACCTTC. This codes for CASSPRRQQGLAGYTF.